This paragraph covers one T cell receptor (beta chain) sequence. Its antigen is not identified. Method: immunoSEQ multiplex PCR; TCRdb's copy keeps in-frame clones and lacks some. The sample lists about 21,000 clones, 95% to 99% occurring once. This entry belongs to a study of T cells after posttransplantation cyclophosphamide. Overall study findings and caveats: Donor-recipient repertoire similarity was low at 1-2 months, rising over year one. Recipient CMV seropositivity and CMV reactivation strongly tracked TRB clonality.

This related bone marrow graft donor gave peripheral blood on the day of marrow donation. The naive gate required viable CD3+CD4+ or CD3+CD8+ cells with CCR7+CD45RA+CD45RO-CD95-CD27+CD28+ phenotype. This CDR3 contains 14 residues. V trimming: 5 bases; J trimming: 4 bases; junction bases outside the gene matches: 6. Per germline, CDR1 SGHTA and CDR2 FQGTGA. The material sequenced was naive CD8+ T cells sorted from PBMCs. The chain employs TRBV7-3 and TRBJ2-5; 8 nucleotides agree with TRBD2. The receptor comes from a man aged 35 to 55 in good health, CMV-negative, and a related stem cell transplant donor. CDR3 residues: CASSPAGGGETQYF. CDR3 in DNA: TGTGCCAGCAGCCCGGCGGGGGGCGGAGAGACCCAGTACTTC.